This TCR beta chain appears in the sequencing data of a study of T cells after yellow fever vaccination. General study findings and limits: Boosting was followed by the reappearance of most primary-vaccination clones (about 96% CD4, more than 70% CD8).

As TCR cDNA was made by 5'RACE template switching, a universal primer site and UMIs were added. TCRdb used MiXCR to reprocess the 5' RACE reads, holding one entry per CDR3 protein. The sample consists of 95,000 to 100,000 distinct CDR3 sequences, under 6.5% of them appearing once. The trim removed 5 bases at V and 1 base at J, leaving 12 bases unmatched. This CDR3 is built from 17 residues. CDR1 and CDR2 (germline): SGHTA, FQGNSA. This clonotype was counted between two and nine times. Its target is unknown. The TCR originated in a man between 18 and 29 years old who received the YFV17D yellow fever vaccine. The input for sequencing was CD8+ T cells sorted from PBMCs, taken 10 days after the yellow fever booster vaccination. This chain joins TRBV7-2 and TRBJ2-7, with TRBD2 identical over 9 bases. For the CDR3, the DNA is TGTGCCAGCAGCCTACGGGCAGCGGGGGGCGGATCCTACGAGCAGTACTTC. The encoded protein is CASSLRAAGGGSYEQYF.